This T cell receptor beta chain originates from a study of CD8+ T cells in alopecia areata. Study-wide background: Treated patients were given 5 to 10 mg oral tofacitinib twice daily.

This clone was recorded a few times. Antigen: not known. cDNA serving as the sequencing template came from extracted, reverse transcribed RNA. The table came from immunoSEQ multiplex PCR; TCRdb's copy has only in-frame clones and leaves some out. This table holds more than 150,000 clones, more than 55% found once. Germline V gene lookup returns CDR1 SQVTM and CDR2 ANQGSEA. The V end lost 1 base, the J end lost 7 bases, and 14 bases lay between the germline ends. The CDR3 contains 13 residues. Indicated treatment: oral pan-JAK inhibitor, 5-10 mg twice daily. Cell sorting was applied to PBMCs, and CD4+ and CD8+ T cells were collected. Whole-study results and caveats: Tofacitinib delivered significant drops in scalp clonality and in expanded CD8+ clones among the top 100.

The sequence was collected from a human donor with alopecia areata. The chain has TRBV29-1 and TRBJ2-7; possibly TRBD2 for D (6 bases). The sequences come from CD4+ T cells sorted from blood, collected at week 4, from a patient treated with tofacitinib. As DNA, the CDR3 is TGCAGCGTTGAAGGGGTCGGGGGTGGAGAGCAGTACTTC. This gives the protein CSVEGVGGGEQYF.